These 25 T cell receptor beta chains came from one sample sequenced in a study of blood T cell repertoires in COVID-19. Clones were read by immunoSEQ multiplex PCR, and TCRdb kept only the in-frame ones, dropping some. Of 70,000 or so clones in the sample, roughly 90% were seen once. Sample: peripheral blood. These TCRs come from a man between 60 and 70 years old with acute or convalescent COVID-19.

This CDR3 is CASRGQGGTEAFF. In DNA, the CDR3 is TGCGCCAGCAGAGGACAGGGAGGCACTGAAGCTTTCTTT. The V gene is TRBV5-1, the J gene TRBJ1-1, with 8 positions matching TRBD1. The J segment lost 4 bases and the V segment lost 5 bases, leaving 4 bases of the junction unmatched. The CDR3 is 13 residues long. Germline V CDR1 and CDR2: SGHRS, YFSETQ.

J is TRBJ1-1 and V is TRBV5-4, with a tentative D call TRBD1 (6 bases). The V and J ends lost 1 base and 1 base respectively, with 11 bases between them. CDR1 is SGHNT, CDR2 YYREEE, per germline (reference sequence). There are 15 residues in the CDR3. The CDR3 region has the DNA TGTGCCAGCAGCTTGTGGCACAGGGCGAACACTGAAGCTTTCTTT. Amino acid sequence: CASSLWHRANTEAFF.

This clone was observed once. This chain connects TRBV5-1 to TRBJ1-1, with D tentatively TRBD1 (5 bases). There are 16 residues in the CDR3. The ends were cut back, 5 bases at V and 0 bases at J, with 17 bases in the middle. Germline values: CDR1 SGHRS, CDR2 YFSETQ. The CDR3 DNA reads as TGCGCCAGCAGGCCAGGGCGGGGCCCAATGAACACTGAAGCTTTCTTT. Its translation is CASRPGRGPMNTEAFF.

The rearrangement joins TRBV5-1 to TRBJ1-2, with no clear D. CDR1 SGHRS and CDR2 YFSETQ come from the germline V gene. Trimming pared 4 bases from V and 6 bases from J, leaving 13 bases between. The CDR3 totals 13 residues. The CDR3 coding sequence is TGCGCCAGCAGCCGGGAATTTCTTGATGGCTACACCTTC. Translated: CASSREFLDGYTF.

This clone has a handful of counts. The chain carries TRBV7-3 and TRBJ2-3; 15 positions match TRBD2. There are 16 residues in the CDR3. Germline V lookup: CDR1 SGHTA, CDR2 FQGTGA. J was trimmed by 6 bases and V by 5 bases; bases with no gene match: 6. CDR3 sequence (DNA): TGTGCCAGCAGCAAGGGACTAGCGGGGGGCGAGGATACGCAGTATTTT. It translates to CASSKGLAGGEDTQYF. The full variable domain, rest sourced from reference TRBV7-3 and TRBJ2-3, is GAGVSQTPSNKVTEKGKYVELRCDPISGHTALYWYRQSLGQGPEFLIYFQGTGAADDSGLPNDRFFAVRPEGSVSTLKIQRTERGDSAVYLCASSKGLAGGEDTQYFGPGTRLTVL.

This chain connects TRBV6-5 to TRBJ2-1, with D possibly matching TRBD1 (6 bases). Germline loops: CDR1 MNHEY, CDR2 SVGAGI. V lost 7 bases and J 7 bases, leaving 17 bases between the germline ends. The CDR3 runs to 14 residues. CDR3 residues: CASKPAGVGNEQFF. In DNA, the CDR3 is TGTGCCAGCAAGCCTGCAGGGGTTGGTAATGAGCAGTTCTTC.

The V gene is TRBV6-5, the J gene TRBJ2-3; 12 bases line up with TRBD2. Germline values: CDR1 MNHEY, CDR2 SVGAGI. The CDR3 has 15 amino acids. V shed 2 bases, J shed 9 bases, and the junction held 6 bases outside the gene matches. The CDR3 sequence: CASSYTLAGGQTQYF. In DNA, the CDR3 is TGTGCCAGCAGTTACACTCTAGCGGGGGGGCAGACGCAGTATTTT.

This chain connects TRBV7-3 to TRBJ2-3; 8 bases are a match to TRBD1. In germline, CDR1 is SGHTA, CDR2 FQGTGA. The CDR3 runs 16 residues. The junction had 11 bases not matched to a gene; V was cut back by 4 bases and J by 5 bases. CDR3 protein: CASSSPLDRGVDTQYF. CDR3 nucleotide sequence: TGTGCCAGCAGCTCACCCTTAGACAGGGGTGTAGATACGCAGTATTTT.

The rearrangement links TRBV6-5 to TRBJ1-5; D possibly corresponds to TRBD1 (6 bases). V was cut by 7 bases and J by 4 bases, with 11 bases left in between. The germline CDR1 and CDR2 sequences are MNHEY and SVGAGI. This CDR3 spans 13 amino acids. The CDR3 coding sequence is TGTGCCAGCATCGGAACAGGGAATCAGCCCCAGCATTTT. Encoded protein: CASIGTGNQPQHF.

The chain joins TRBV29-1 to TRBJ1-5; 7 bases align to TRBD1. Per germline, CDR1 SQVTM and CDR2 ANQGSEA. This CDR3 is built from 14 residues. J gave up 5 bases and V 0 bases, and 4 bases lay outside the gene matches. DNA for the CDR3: TGCAGCGTTGAAGATGGGGACAGTTATCAGCCCCAGCATTTT. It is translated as CSVEDGDSYQPQHF.

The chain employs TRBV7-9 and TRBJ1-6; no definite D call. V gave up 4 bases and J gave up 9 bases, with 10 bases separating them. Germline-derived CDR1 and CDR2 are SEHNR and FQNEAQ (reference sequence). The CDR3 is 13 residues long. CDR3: CASSSTRGSPLHF. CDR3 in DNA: TGTGCCAGCAGCTCGACTCGGGGTTCACCCCTCCACTTT.

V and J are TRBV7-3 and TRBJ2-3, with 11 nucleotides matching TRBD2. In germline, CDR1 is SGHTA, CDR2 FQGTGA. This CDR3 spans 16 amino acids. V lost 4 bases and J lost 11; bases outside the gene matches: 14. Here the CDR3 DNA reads TGTGCCAGCAGCTCTCGGGCTAGCGGGGGGCCGCTAGTGCAGTATTTT. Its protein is CASSSRASGGPLVQYF.

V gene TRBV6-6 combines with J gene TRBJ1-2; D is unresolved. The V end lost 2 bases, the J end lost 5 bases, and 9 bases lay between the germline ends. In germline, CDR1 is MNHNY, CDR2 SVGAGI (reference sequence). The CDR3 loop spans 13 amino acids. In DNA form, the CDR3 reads TGTGCCAGCAGTTACGGCGGGTCATATGGCTACACCTTC. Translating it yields CASSYGGSYGYTF.

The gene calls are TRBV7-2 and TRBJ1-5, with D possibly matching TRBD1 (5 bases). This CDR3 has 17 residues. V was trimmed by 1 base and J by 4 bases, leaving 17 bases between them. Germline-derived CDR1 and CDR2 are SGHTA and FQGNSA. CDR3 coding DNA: TGTGCCAGCAGCTTAGTCGTCGGGGGGACCTCAAATCAGCCCCAGCATTTT. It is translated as CASSLVVGGTSNQPQHF.

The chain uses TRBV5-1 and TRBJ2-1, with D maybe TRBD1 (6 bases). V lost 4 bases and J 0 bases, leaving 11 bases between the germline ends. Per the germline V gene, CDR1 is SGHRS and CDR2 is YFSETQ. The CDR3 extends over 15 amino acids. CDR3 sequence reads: CASSVTGFSYNEQFF. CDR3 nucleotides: TGCGCCAGCAGCGTTACAGGGTTCTCCTACAATGAGCAGTTCTTC.

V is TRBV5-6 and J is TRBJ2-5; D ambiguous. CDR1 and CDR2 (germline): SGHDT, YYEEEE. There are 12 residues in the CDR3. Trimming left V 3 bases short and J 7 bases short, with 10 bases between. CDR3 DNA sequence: TGTGCCAGCAGCTCAGCGTCGGGGACCCAGTACTTC. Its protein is CASSSASGTQYF.

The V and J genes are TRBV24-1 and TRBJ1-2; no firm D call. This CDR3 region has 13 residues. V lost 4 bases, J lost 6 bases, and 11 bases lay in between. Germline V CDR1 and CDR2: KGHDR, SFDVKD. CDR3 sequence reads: CATSDRRNDGYTF. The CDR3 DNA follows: TGTGCCACCAGTGACAGGCGAAATGATGGCTACACCTTC.

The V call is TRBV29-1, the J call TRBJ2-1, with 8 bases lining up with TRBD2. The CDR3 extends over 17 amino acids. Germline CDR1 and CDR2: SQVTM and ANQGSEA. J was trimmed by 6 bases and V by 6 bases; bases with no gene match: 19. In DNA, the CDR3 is TGCAGCGTCATACTAGCGGCCCTCGGCCGGTCTGCCAATGAGCAGTTCTTC. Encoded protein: CSVILAALGRSANEQFF.

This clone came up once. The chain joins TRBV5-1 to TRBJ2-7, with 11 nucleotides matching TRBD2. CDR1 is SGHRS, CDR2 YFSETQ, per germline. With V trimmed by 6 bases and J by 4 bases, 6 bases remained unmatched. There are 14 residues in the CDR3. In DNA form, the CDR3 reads TGCGCCAGCACCCCTAGCGGGGGGTTATACGAGCAGTACTTC. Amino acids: CASTPSGGLYEQYF.

CDR3 sequence reads: CASSPQINSPLHF. The CDR3 region has the DNA TGTGCCAGCAGCCCTCAGATAAATTCACCCCTCCACTTT. The chain joins TRBV9 to TRBJ1-6, with D unresolved. The CDR3 loop spans 13 amino acids. V was clipped by 4 bases and J by 7 bases, with 9 bases between them. From germline, CDR1 is SGDLS and CDR2 YYNGEE.

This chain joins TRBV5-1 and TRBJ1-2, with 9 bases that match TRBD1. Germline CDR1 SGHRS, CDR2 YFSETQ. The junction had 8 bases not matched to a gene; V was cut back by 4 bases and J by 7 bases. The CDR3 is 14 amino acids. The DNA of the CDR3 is TGCGCCAGCAGCCTGGGACAGGGAATTAGTGGCTACACCTTC. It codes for CASSLGQGISGYTF.

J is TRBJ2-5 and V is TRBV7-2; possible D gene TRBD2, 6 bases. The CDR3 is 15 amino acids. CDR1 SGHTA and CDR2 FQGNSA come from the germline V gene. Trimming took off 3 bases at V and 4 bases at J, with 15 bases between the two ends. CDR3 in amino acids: CASSFVRGGGETQYF. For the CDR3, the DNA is TGTGCCAGCAGCTTTGTCCGGGGAGGAGGAGAGACCCAGTACTTC.

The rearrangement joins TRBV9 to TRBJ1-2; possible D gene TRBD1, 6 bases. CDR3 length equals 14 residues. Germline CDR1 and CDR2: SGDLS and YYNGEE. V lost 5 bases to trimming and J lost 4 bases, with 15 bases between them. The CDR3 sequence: CASSGPGGGYGYTF. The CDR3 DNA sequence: TGTGCCAGCAGTGGGCCGGGGGGCGGCTATGGCTACACCTTC.

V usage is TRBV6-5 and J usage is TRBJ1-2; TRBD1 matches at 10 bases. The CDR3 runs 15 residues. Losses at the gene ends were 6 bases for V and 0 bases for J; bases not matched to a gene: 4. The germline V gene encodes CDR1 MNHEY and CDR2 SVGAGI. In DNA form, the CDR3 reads TGTGCCAGCAGAACCGGGACAGGGGCTAACTATGGCTACACCTTC. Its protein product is CASRTGTGANYGYTF.

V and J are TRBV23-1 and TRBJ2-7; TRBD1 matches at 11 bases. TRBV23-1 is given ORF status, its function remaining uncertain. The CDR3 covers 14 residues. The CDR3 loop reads CPPFPGTGGNEQYF. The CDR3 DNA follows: TGCCCCCCCTTCCCCGGGACAGGGGGTAACGAGCAGTACTTC.